Sequencing of this TCR beta chain was carried out in a study of identifying expanded T cells in peripheral blood. Study outcomes and limitations: Differentially abundant clones: around 1.2 between replicates, 16.4 at two to three weeks, approximately 18 at four. Clone count variance between approximately two-week samples rose with total template count.

To note about this clone: The antigen is not known.

Produced via immunoSEQ multiplex PCR; TCRdb's table is partial and in-frame only. The sample records 95,000 to 150,000 clones, approximately 88% being singletons. Collection occurred without any documented infections or immune events in donors. Sequenced: blood. This receptor was identified in a person aged 18 to 75 in good health.

The CDR3 DNA reads as TGTGCCAGCAGTTACTCGGCAGGGGGGACTGAAGCTTTCTTT. Its protein is CASSYSAGGTEAFF. This chain joins TRBV6-6 and TRBJ1-1, with 7 nucleotides matching TRBD1. V dropped 0 bases and J dropped 5; count of bases not matched to a gene: 3. Germline assignment: CDR1 MNHNY and CDR2 SVGAGI (reference sequence). CDR3 size: 14 residues.